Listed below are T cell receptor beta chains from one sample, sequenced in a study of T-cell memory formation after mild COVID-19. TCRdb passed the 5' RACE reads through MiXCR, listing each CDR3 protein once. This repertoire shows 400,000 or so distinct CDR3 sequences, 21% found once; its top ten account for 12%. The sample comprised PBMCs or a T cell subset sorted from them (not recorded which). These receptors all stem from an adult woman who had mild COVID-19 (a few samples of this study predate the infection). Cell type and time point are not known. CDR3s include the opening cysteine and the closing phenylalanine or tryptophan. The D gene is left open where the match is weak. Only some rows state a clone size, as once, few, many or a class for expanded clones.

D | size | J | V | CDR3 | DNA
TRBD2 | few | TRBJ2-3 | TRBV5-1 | CASSLGSGGSGDTQYF | TGCGCCAGCAGCTTGGGGAGCGGGGGGTCTGGAGATACGCAGTATTTT
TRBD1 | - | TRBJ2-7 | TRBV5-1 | CASSFEGGNEQYF | TGCGCCAGCAGCTTCGAAGGGGGCAACGAGCAGTACTTC
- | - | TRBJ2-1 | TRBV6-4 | CASSDSRSSYNEQFF | TGTGCCAGCAGTGACTCGAGGAGCTCCTACAATGAGCAGTTCTTC
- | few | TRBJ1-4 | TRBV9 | CASSSRTAPNEKLFF | TGTGCCAGCAGCTCCCGGACAGCACCAAATGAAAAACTGTTTTTT
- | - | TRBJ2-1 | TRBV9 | CASSPAGVINEQFF | TGTGCCAGCAGTCCAGCGGGTGTCATCAATGAGCAGTTCTTC
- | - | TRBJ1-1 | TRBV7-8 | CASSFSNLDTEAFF | TGTGCCAGCAGCTTTTCAAACCTGGACACTGAAGCTTTCTTT
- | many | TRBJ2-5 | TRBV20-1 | CSAPPIGRSETQYF | TGCAGTGCCCCCCCAATAGGGAGGTCAGAGACCCAGTACTTC
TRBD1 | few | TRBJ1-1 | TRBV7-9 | CASSLVTGAGTEAFF | TGTGCCAGCAGCTTAGTTACAGGGGCCGGCACTGAAGCTTTCTTT
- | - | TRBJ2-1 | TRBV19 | CATTSDSYNEQFF | TGTGCCACTACGTCGGACAGCTACAATGAGCAGTTCTTC
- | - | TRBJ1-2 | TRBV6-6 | CASSQAGTNYGYTF | TGTGCCAGCAGCCAGGCTGGGACCAACTATGGCTACACCTTC
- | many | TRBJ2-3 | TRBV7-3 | CASSGGGTDTQYF | TGTGCCAGCAGTGGCGGGGGCACAGATACGCAGTATTTT
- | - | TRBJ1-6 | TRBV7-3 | CASSLSRVTPLHF | TGTGCCAGCAGCCTTTCCAGGGTCACACCCCTCCACTTT
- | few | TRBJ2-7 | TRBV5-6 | CASSRGPTGRMDEQYF | TGTGCCAGCAGCCGGGGCCCGACGGGCCGCATGGACGAGCAGTACTTC
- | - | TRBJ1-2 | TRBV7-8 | CASSLGSDYGYTF | TGTGCCAGCAGCTTAGGATCGGACTATGGCTACACCTTC
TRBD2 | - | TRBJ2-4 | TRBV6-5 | CASSPPLGRTKNIQYF | TGTGCCAGCAGTCCGCCCCTCGGGAGGACCAAAAACATTCAGTACTTC
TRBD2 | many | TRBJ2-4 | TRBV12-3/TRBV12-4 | CASSWGGNIQYF | TGTGCCAGCAGTTGGGGGGGGAACATTCAGTACTTC
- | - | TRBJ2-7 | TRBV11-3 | CASRNRAEKGNEQYF | TGTGCCAGCAGAAACCGAGCGGAAAAGGGAAACGAGCAGTACTTC
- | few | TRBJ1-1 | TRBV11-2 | CASSLVSPGHQNTEAFF | TGTGCCAGCAGCTTAGTGTCCCCGGGACACCAGAACACTGAAGCTTTCTTT
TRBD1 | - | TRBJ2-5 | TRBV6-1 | CASSEGWGQQETQYF | TGTGCCAGCAGTGAGGGATGGGGACAGCAAGAGACCCAGTACTTC
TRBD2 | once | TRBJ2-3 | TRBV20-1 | CSARDRREGPDTQYF | TGCAGTGCTAGAGATAGGCGGGAGGGCCCAGATACGCAGTATTTT
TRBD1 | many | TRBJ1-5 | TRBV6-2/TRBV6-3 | CASSYRDRAGQPQHF | TGTGCCAGCAGTTATCGCGACAGGGCGGGGCAGCCCCAGCATTTT
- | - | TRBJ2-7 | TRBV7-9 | CASSLAVSYEQYF | TGCGCCAGCAGCTTGGCCGTCTCCTACGAGCAGTACTTC
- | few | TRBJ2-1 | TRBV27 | CASSADSLSYNEQFF | TGTGCCAGCAGCGCGGACAGCCTCTCCTACAATGAGCAGTTCTTC
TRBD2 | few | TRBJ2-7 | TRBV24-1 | CATSDSGLADNEQYF | TGTGCCACCAGTGATTCGGGACTAGCTGACAACGAGCAGTACTTC
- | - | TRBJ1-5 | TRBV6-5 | CASGLREPQHF | TGTGCCAGCGGCCTGAGGGAGCCCCAGCATTTT
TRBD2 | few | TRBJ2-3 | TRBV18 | CASSTRTRTDTQYF | TGTGCCAGCTCAACCCGGACTAGGACAGATACGCAGTATTTT
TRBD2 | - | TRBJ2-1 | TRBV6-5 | CASTGLAANSYNEQFF | TGTGCCAGCACCGGACTAGCGGCAAACTCCTACAATGAGCAGTTCTTC
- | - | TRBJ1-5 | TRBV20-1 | CSASMGSGNQPQHF | TGCAGTGCTAGCATGGGATCCGGCAATCAGCCCCAGCATTTT
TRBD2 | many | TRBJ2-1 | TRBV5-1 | CASSLGLAGGGNEQFF | TGCGCCAGCAGCTTGGGACTAGCGGGAGGAGGTAATGAGCAGTTCTTC
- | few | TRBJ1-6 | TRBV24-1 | CATSDWSGTVVSPLHF | TGTGCCACCAGTGATTGGTCCGGGACGGTCGTATCACCCCTCCACTTT
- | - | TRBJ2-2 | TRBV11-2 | CASTSRQSTGELFF | TGTGCCAGCACCTCACGACAGTCCACCGGGGAGCTGTTTTTT
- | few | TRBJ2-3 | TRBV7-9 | CASSRTRVGTDTQYF | TGTGCCAGCAGCCGGACGCGGGTGGGCACAGATACGCAGTATTTT
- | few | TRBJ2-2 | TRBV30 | CACPIPGELFF | TGTGCCTGCCCTATCCCCGGGGAGCTGTTTTTT
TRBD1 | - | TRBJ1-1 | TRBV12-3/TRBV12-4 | CASSSQQGVGAFF | TGTGCCAGCAGTTCCCAACAGGGGGTGGGGGCTTTCTTT
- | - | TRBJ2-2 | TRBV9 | CASSARQGGNTGELFF | TGTGCCAGCAGCGCCAGACAGGGAGGAAACACCGGGGAGCTGTTTTTT
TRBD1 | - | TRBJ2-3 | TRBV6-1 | CAIRPGQGSTDTQYF | TGTGCCATCCGTCCGGGACAGGGCTCCACAGATACGCAGTATTTT
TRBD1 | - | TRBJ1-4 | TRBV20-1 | CSAGQGATNEKLFF | TGCAGTGCTGGACAGGGGGCAACTAATGAAAAACTGTTTTTT
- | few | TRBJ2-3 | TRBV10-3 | CAISQADTQYF | TGTGCCATCAGTCAAGCTGATACGCAGTATTTT
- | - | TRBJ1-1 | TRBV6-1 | CASSPGVGFTEAFF | TGTGCCAGCAGTCCGGGGGTTGGGTTCACTGAAGCTTTCTTT
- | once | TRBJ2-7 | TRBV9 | CASSGGRGGDEQYF | TGTGCCAGCAGTGGAGGTAGGGGAGGAGACGAGCAGTACTTC
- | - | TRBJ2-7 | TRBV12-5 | CASGLAGRDYEQYF | TGTGCTAGTGGTTTGGCAGGGCGCGACTACGAGCAGTACTTC
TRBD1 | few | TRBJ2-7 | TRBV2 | CASSERQGANEQYF | TGTGCCAGCAGTGAACGCCAGGGGGCTAACGAGCAGTACTTC
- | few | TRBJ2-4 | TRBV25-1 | CASSDRGHPDIQYF | TGTGCCAGCAGTGATCGGGGACATCCCGACATTCAGTACTTC
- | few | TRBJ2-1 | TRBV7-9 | CASSSDKNEQFF | TGTGCCAGCAGCTCGGACAAGAATGAGCAGTTCTTC
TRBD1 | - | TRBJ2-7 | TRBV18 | CASSPGQSNYEQYF | TGTGCCAGCTCTCCGGGACAGAGTAACTACGAGCAGTACTTC
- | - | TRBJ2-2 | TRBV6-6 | CASSPQSGNTGELFF | TGTGCCAGCAGCCCCCAGTCCGGGAACACCGGGGAGCTGTTTTTT
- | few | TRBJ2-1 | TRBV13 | CASSLAGELWFF | TGTGCCAGCAGCTTAGCGGGGGAGCTCTGGTTCTTC
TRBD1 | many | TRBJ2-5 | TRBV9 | CASSAYLSDRAAETQYF | TGTGCCAGCAGCGCCTACTTATCGGACAGGGCGGCGGAGACCCAGTACTTC
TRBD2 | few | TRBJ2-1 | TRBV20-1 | CSARSRPGLAMGDEQFF | TGCAGTGCTAGATCGCGCCCGGGACTAGCAATGGGGGATGAGCAGTTCTTC
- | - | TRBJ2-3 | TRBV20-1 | CSARASSQGLPSTDTQYF | TGCAGTGCTAGAGCTAGCAGTCAAGGACTACCAAGCACAGATACGCAGTATTTT
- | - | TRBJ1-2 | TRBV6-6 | CASSYFGPDGYTF | TGTGCCAGCAGTTACTTCGGACCGGATGGCTACACCTTC
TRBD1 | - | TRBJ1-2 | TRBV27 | CASSPRGGAVYGYTF | TGTGCCAGCAGTCCACGAGGGGGCGCAGTCTATGGCTACACCTTC
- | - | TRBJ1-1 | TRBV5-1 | CASSLDQGLTEAFF | TGCGCCAGCAGCTTGGATCAGGGACTCACTGAAGCTTTCTTT
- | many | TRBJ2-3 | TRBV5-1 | CASSLAFSGGSTDTQYF | TGCGCCAGCAGCTTGGCATTCTCTGGTGGATCCACAGATACGCAGTATTTT